The T cell receptor (beta chain) under discussion was sequenced for a study of blood T cell repertoires in COVID-19. V was clipped by 5 bases and J by 0 bases, with 10 bases between them. CDR1 is LNHDA and CDR2 is SQIVND in the germline V gene (reference sequence). The CDR3 spans 15 residues. The method was immunoSEQ multiplex PCR; TCRdb's version includes in-frame clones alone and lacks a portion of them. The sample lists roughly 120,000 clones, 85% to 90% occurring once. This clonotype originated in a woman aged 55-70 years with COVID-19, enrolled during active disease. The sequenced material came from peripheral blood. The rearrangement uses TRBV19 and TRBJ1-4, with no clear D. CDR3 sequence (DNA): TGTGCCAGTAGTTCGCTGGTAGCAACTAATGAAAAACTGTTTTTT. As protein: CASSSLVATNEKLFF.